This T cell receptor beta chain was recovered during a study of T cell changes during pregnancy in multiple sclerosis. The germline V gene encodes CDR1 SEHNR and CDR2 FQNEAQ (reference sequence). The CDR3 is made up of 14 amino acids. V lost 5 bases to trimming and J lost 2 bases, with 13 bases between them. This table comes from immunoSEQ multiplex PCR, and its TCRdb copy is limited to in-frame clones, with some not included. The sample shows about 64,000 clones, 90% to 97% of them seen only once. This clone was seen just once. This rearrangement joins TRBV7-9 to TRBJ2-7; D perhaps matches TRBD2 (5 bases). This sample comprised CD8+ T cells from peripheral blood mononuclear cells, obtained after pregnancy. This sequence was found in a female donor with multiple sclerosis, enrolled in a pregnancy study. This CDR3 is CASSPRLPPYEQYF. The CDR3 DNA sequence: TGTGCCAGCAGCCCAAGACTACCTCCCTACGAGCAGTACTTC.